The present T cell receptor (beta chain) was sequenced within a study of radiation and T cells in renal cell carcinoma (TCRdb year 2020). Study-level background: In total, some 52 samples underwent TCR beta sequencing: about 26 tumors plus 27 peripheral blood samples. The last blood draw happened 4 weeks after radiation, timed to coincide with nephrectomy. Across all 50 or so samples, under 5,000,000 unique CDR3 nucleotide sequences, encoding 2 million to 3 million unique CDR3 amino acid sequences, were identified.

Explained via the paper, the time point label denotes: blood 4 weeks post-SBRT, at nephrectomy. The treatment or condition label, as the study defines it: 15 Gy SBRT to primary tumor, nephrectomy 4 weeks later. The samples were drawn from a clinical trial, where primary renal cell carcinomas were treated with 15 Gy of stereotactic body radiation therapy and then removed by nephrectomy 4 weeks afterward. To follow tumor-enriched clonotypes, serial peripheral blood was collected from radiation-treated patients at baseline and at 2 weeks and 4 weeks after SBRT. Renal cell carcinoma with clear cell pathology was present in all patients. The QIAamp DNA Blood Mini Kit (Qiagen) was used to prepare genomic DNA for TCR sequencing. Only samples passing all quality control checks were included in the analyses. What the study reported, not specific to this receptor: Because the trial had a single-armed design, the trial could not examine how radiation dose or scheduling affected the TCR repertoire. Dynamics of the blood repertoire were not tracked past 4 weeks after treatment. No pretreatment tumor biopsies were available, so the baseline intratumoral presence of clonotypes could not be determined. An increase in top tumor clonotypes in blood was observed from baseline to 2 weeks post-radiation, followed by contraction by 4 weeks, which was taken to suggest transient expansion of tumor-resident clones.

The immunoSEQ kit was used, according to the manufacturer's recommendations, to generate TCR beta libraries from genomic DNA. For library preparation, a first multiplex PCR was performed with proprietary primers, followed by a second PCR in which unique barcodes were added, and bead cleanups were performed after each round. Each sample batch included a kit-provided positive control reaction and a negative control reaction. The final libraries underwent checking on an Agilent 4200 TapeStation D1000 ScreenTape, volumetric pooling, and quantification by qPCR. Sequencing was performed on an Illumina NextSeq500 with a MidOutput 150-cycle cartridge, and 156 Read1 and 15 Index1 cycles were run with kit custom primers. The pooled library was loaded at around 1 pM, and roughly 20% PhiX control was spiked in. Per the original workflow: The vendor-processed data were analyzed in R, and a clonotype was defined as all T cells that share the same CDR3 nucleotide sequence. In the clone abundance analyses, frequencies were normalized to the 10,000 most abundant clones in each sample. Public T cell clones, which averaged fewer than five per sample, were removed prior to analysis. Tumor-enriched clonotypes and baseline blood-enriched clonotypes were defined as those with an abundance difference of at least 32-fold between compartments. A beta-binomial differential abundance model was used to identify clonotypes that were expanded or contracted between blood time points. Tumor-blood repertoire similarity was measured with the Baroni-Urbani and Buser coefficient, and group comparisons used two-tailed Wilcoxon tests in R. In its TCRdb copy, this immuneACCESS table keeps in-frame sequences only and misses some clones. Where compared with another copy, unresolved V genes explain less than half of these, and the others have no known cause. D and trimming come from the DNA, and the V and J calls and clone size come from that table. The sample contains approximately 85,000 clones, roughly nine tenths of them found a single time. More than 4.5% of the sample is in the top ten clones.

From its cysteine to its phenylalanine, the CDR3 spans 13 amino acids. The only DNA kept is the CDR3, 39 bases in frame from the first base. The junction shows trimming of 5 bases on V and 8 bases on J, plus 13 bases between the germline ends. From a lookup of the germline V gene (reference sequence), CDR1 and CDR2 are SEHNR and FQNEAQ. As concerns this clone: It has no known antigen specificity. Within one base of it there is no much larger clone, and no base qualities were kept.

The sequence was collected from a woman aged 70-85 years with renal cell carcinoma. Sample: blood, taken from a patient whose treatment included radiotherapy and nephrectomy. The rearranged chain carries TRBV7-9 and TRBJ2-1, with no confidently assigned D gene. The DNA sequence is given as TGTGCCAGCAGCCCCATCTTCCCCCATGAGCAGTTCTTC. Its amino acids are CASSPIFPHEQFF.